The rows below give T cell receptor beta chains drawn from one sample of a study of shared clonotypes between healthy human individuals. The data were produced by immunoSEQ multiplex PCR, yet TCRdb's version contains in-frame clones alone and is incomplete. The table lists over 1.4 million clones, roughly 96% of them singletons. The material sequenced was naive CD4+ T cells sorted from blood. Receptors originate from a man aged 25 to 40 in good health. Both conserved end residues are part of each CDR3. Fields, in order: V gene, clone size, J gene, CDR3 length, D gene, CDR3 DNA, CDR3 protein. A D gene is named only where the DNA matches it firmly. Clone size is shown for a subset of rows, as once, few, many or a class of expanded clone.

>TRBV2|NA|TRBJ2-5|15|TRBD1
TGTGCCAGCAGTGCCGAACAGGGGTCGGAGGAGACCCAGTACTTC
CASSAEQGSEETQYF
>TRBV6-6|NA|TRBJ2-1|16|NA
TGTGCCAGCACCAAGACAGACCTCCGCTCCTACAATGAGCAGTTCTTC
CASTKTDLRSYNEQFF
>TRBV7-8|NA|TRBJ1-5|16|NA
TGTGCCAGCAGCTTGGGCCCTCAAGTCGGCAATCAGCCCCAGCATTTT
CASSLGPQVGNQPQHF
>TRBV29-1|once|TRBJ2-5|13|TRBD1
TGCAGCGTCCTACGGGACAGGGATACGACCCAGTACTTC
CSVLRDRDTTQYF
>TRBV2|NA|TRBJ1-1|14|TRBD1
TGTGCCAGCACGGCTGAGGGGACAGACACTGAAGCTTTCTTT
CASTAEGTDTEAFF
>TRBV18|NA|TRBJ2-7|13|NA
TGTGCCAGCTCACCCGGCTGGGGCAACGAGCAGTACTTC
CASSPGWGNEQYF
>TRBV2|NA|TRBJ2-7|13|NA
TGTGCCAGCAGCCTCGAAGGGGCGAGCGAGCAGTACTTC
CASSLEGASEQYF
>TRBV10-1|NA|TRBJ2-1|14|NA
TGCGCCAGCACCTCTCCTAGCGCCGGTAATGAGCAGTTCTTC
CASTSPSAGNEQFF
>TRBV7-9|NA|TRBJ2-1|13|NA
TGTGCCAGCAGGCCCCTAGGATTGAATGAGCAGTTCTTC
CASRPLGLNEQFF
>TRBV28|NA|TRBJ2-3|17|TRBD2
TGTGCCAGCAGTTCGTATACTAGCGGGTTCGGGGAGGATACGCAGTATTTT
CASSSYTSGFGEDTQYF
>TRBV28|NA|TRBJ1-2|14|NA
TGTGCCAGCAGTTTAACGGGAAGGAACTATGGCTACACCTTC
CASSLTGRNYGYTF
>TRBV10-3|NA|TRBJ2-7|16|TRBD2
TGTGCCATCAGTAAAGCGGGACTAGCGGGAGTCTGGGAGCAGTACTTC
CAISKAGLAGVWEQYF
>TRBV23-1|NA|TRBJ2-1|19|TRBD2
TGCGCCAGCACTAACTCCGGGACTAGCGGGAGTAACCCCTACAATGAGCAGTTCTTC
CASTNSGTSGSNPYNEQFF
>TRBV2|NA|TRBJ2-7|15|NA
TGTGCCAGCAGTGAAGAACAGGGCCCTCTTAAGACGCAGTACTTC
CASSEEQGPLKTQYF
>TRBV7-6|NA|TRBJ2-3|15|TRBD1
TGTGCCAGCAGCTTAAAGGGGGCTGGCACAGATACGCAGTATTTT
CASSLKGAGTDTQYF
>TRBV28|NA|TRBJ2-3|17|NA
TGTGCCAGCAGTGCCACACTAGCACGGTTTAGCACAGATACGCAGTATTTT
CASSATLARFSTDTQYF
>TRBV10-3|NA|TRBJ2-5|12|TRBD2
TGTGCCACAGGGCTGGCGGGAGGTACCCAGTACTTC
CATGLAGGTQYF
>TRBV11-2|NA|TRBJ2-1|16|TRBD2
TGTGCCAGCATGGGCATAGCGGGAGGGCCGAACAATGAGCAGTTCTTC
CASMGIAGGPNNEQFF
>TRBV10-3|once|TRBJ1-1|14|TRBD1
TGTGCCATCAATCGGGACAGGGGGGGAACTGAAGCTTTCTTT
CAINRDRGGTEAFF
>TRBV7-2|NA|TRBJ2-2|15|NA
TGTGCCAGCAGCCCAACGACCGTCCTCACCGGGGAGCTGTTTTTT
CASSPTTVLTGELFF
>TRBV29-1|once|TRBJ2-5|10|NA
TGCAGCGTTGAGCGGGGAGGCCAGTACTTC
CSVERGGQYF
>TRBV5-1|few|TRBJ2-5|14|NA
TGCGCCAGCAGCCTGGGGGAGGTCCAAGAGACCCAGTACTTC
CASSLGEVQETQYF
>TRBV19|NA|TRBJ2-7|15|TRBD1
TGTGCCAGTAGTGTCCCGGGACAGGGGGGCCACGAGCAGTACTTC
CASSVPGQGGHEQYF
>TRBV11-3|once|TRBJ1-1|13|NA
TGTGCCAGCAGCTTTTTCCGTAACACTGAAGCTTTCTTT
CASSFFRNTEAFF
>TRBV7-2|NA|TRBJ2-2|18|TRBD2
TGTGCCAGCAGCACTAGCGGGAGGTCTGTACGCGGCACCGGGGAGCTGTTTTTT
CASSTSGRSVRGTGELFF
>TRBV19|NA|TRBJ1-1|14|NA
TGTGCCAGTAGTTCCAGGGTGGCGAACACTGAAGCTTTCTTT
CASSSRVANTEAFF
>TRBV6-1|NA|TRBJ2-7|13|NA
TGTGCCAGCAGTGTAGCGGACTCCTACGAGCAGTACTTC
CASSVADSYEQYF
>TRBV15|NA|TRBJ2-5|13|NA
TGTGCCACCAGCAGAACAGGGAAAGAGACCCAGTACTTC
CATSRTGKETQYF
>TRBV15|NA|TRBJ2-1|18|TRBD2
TGTGCCACCAGCTCCCATGCAACTAGCGGGAATTTATACAATGAGCAGTTCTTC
CATSSHATSGNLYNEQFF
>TRBV7-9|NA|TRBJ2-1|14|NA
TGTGCCAGCAGCTTGGAGTATTTCTACAATGAGCAGTTCTTC
CASSLEYFYNEQFF
>TRBV12-5|NA|TRBJ2-3|15|NA
TGTGCTAGTGGTCTAGGGGAGATGGACACAGATACGCAGTATTTT
CASGLGEMDTDTQYF
>TRBV25-1|once|TRBJ2-3|15|TRBD1
TGTGCCAGCGAACCTACAGGGGGCGAGACAGATACGCAGTATTTT
CASEPTGGETDTQYF
>TRBV30|NA|TRBJ2-2|14|TRBD1
TGTGCCTGGAGTACATTGACAGGGCCCGGGGAGCTGTTTTTT
CAWSTLTGPGELFF
>TRBV14|NA|TRBJ2-7|14|NA
TGTGCCAGCAGACACAGCGGCAGCCAATACGAGCAGTACTTC
CASRHSGSQYEQYF
>TRBV9|few|TRBJ2-3|11|NA
TGTGCCAGCAGCTCCACAGATACGCAGTATTTT
CASSSTDTQYF
>TRBV7-9|NA|TRBJ1-4|15|TRBD1
TGTGCCAGCAGCCTCCCCGGGGACAGTAATGAAAAACTGTTTTTT
CASSLPGDSNEKLFF
>TRBV9|NA|TRBJ1-3|15|NA
TGTGCCAGCAGCGTACGGCCCCTCGACGGAAACACCATATATTTT
CASSVRPLDGNTIYF